This record concerns one T cell receptor (beta chain) sequence. The sample contains more than one DNA sequence encoding this CDR3. TCRdb keeps only in-frame clones here, not all; method: immunoSEQ multiplex PCR. In the table there are about 1.5 million clones, about 98% of which are singletons. This CDR3 spans 13 amino acids. V lost 1 base to trimming and J lost 4 bases, with 7 bases between them. Germline lookup yields CDR1 KGHSH and CDR2 LQKENI. The sample is drawn from a study of shared clonotypes between healthy human individuals. Study background: The donor pool was made up of a couple of women and a few men aged 18 to 49.

The sequenced sample consisted of naive CD4+ T cells sorted from blood. Subset given: CD45RA+ positively selected. This sequence joins TRBV18 and TRBJ2-5; D call uncertain. The TCR was taken from a man between 25 and 39 years old in good health. As DNA, the CDR3 is TGTGCCAGCTCACCACTAGGGCGAGAGACCCAGTACTTC. Protein sequence: CASSPLGRETQYF.